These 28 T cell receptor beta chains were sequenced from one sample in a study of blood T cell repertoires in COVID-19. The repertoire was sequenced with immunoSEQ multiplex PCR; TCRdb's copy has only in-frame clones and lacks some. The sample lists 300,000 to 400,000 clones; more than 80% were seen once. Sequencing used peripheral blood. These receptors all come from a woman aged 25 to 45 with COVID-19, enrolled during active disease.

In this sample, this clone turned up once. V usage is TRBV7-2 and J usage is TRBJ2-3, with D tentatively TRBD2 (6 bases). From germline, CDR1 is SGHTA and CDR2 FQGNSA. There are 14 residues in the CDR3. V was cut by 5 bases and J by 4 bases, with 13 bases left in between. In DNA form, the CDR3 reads TGTGCCAGCAGCCTCCTGACTAGTTCAGATACGCAGTATTTT. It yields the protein CASSLLTSSDTQYF.

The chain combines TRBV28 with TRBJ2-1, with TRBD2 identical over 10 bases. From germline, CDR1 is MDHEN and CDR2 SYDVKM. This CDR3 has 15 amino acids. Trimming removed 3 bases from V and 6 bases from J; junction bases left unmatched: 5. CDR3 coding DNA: TGTGCCAGCAGTTTCCCAGCGGGGGGGCTCAATGAGCAGTTCTTC. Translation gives CASSFPAGGLNEQFF.

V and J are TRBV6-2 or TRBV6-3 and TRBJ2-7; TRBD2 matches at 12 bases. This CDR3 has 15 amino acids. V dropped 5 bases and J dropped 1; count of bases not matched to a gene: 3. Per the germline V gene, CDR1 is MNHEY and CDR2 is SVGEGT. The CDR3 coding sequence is TGTGCCAGCAGTCCCCTAGCGGGGGGGTCCTACGAGCAGTACTTC. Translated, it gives CASSPLAGGSYEQYF.

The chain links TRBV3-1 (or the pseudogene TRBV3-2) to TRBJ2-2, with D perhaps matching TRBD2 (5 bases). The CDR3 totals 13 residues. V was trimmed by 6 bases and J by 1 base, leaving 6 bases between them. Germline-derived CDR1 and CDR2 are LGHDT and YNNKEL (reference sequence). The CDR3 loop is CASRRGNTGELFF. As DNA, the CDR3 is TGTGCCAGCAGACGGGGGAACACCGGGGAGCTGTTTTTT.

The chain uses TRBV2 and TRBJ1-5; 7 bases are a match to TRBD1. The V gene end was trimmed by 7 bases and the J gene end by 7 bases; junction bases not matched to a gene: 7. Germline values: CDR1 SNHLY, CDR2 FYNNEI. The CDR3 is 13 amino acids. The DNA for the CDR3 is TGTGCCAGCACTCGACAGGGAGAACAGCCCCAGCATTTT. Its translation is CASTRQGEQPQHF. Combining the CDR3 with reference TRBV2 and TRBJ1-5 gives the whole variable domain EPEVTQTPSHQVTQMGQEVILRCVPISNHLYFYWYRQILGQKVEFLVSFYNNEISEKSEIFDDQFSVERPDGSNFTLKIRSTKLEDSAMYFCASTRQGEQPQHFGDGTRLSIL.

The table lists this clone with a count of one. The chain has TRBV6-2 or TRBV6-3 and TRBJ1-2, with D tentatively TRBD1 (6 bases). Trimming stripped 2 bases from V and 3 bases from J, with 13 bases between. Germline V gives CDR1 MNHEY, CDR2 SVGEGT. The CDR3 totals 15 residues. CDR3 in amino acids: CASSYGNRDDYGYTF. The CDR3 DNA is TGTGCCAGCAGTTACGGAAACAGGGATGACTATGGCTACACCTTC.

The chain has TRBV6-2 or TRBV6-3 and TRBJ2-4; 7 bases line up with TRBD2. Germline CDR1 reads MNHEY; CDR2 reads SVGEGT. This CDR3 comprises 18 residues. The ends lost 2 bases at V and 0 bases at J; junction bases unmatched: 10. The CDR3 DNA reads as TGTGCCAGCAGTTACCCTCTAGCGGAGCTACTAGCCAAAAACATTCAGTACTTC. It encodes CASSYPLAELLAKNIQYF.

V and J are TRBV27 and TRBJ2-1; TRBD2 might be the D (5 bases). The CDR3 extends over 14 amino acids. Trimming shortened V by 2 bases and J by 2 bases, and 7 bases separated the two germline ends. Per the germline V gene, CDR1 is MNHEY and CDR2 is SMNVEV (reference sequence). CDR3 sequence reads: CASSLAEAYNEQFF. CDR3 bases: TGTGCCAGCAGTTTAGCGGAGGCCTACAATGAGCAGTTCTTC.

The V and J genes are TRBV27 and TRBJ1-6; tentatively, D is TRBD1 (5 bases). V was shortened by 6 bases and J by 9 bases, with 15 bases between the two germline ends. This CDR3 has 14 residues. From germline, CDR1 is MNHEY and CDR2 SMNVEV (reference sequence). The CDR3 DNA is TGTGCCAGCAGGTTACAGGCGGGTGGTTCACCCCTCCACTTT. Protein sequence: CASRLQAGGSPLHF.

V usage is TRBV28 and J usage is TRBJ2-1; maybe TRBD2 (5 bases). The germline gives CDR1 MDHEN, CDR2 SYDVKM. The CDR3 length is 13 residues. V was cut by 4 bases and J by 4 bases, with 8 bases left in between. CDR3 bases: TGTGCCAGCAGTTGGACTCAATACAATGAGCAGTTCTTC. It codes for CASSWTQYNEQFF. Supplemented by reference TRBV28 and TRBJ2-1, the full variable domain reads DVKVTQSSRYLVKRTGEKVFLECVQDMDHENMFWYRQDPGLGLRLIYFSYDVKMKEKGDIPEGYSVSREKKERFSLILESASTNQTSMYLCASSWTQYNEQFFGPGTRLTVL.

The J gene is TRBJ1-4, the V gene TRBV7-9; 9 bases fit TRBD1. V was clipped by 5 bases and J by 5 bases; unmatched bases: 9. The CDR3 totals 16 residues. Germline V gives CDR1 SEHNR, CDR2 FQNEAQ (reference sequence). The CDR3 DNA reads TGTGCCAGCAGCGCCTCGCCGGGACAGGGAAATGAAAAACTGTTTTTT. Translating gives CASSASPGQGNEKLFF.

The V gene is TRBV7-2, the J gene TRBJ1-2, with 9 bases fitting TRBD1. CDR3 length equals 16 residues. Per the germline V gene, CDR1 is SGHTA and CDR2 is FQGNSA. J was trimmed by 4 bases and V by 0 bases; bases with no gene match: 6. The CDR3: CASSLARDRDTYGYTF. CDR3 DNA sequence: TGTGCCAGCAGCTTAGCGAGGGACAGGGACACCTATGGCTACACCTTC.

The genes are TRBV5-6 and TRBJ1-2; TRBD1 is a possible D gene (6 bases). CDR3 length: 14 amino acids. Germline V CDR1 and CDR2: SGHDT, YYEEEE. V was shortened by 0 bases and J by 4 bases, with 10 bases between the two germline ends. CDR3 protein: CASSLDRAGYGYTF. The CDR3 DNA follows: TGTGCCAGCAGCTTGGACAGGGCAGGCTATGGCTACACCTTC. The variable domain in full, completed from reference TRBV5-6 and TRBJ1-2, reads DAGVTQSPTHLIKTRGQQVTLRCSPKSGHDTVSWYQQALGQGPQFIFQYYEEEERQRGNFPDRFSGHQFPNYSSELNVNALLLGDSALYLCASSLDRAGYGYTFGSGTRLTVV.

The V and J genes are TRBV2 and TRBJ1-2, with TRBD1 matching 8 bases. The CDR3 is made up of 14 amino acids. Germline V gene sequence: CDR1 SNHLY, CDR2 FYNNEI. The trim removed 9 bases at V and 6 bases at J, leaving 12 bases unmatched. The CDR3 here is CARESGTGANGYTF. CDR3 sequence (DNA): TGTGCCAGGGAATCCGGGACAGGTGCCAATGGCTACACCTTC.

CDR3 in DNA: TGTGCCAGCAGCTTGAGCTCTGGTGGGCATGGCTACACCTTC. Its protein product is CASSLSSGGHGYTF. The V and J genes are TRBV5-6 and TRBJ1-2; D uncertain. V was trimmed by 1 base and J by 6 bases, leaving 13 bases between them. There are 14 residues in the CDR3. Germline V gives CDR1 SGHDT, CDR2 YYEEEE.

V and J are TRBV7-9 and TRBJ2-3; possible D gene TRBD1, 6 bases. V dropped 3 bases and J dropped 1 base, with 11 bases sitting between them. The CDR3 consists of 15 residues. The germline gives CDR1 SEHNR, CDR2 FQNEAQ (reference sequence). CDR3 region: CASSLPAGGTDTQYF. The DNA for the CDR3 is TGTGCCAGCAGCTTGCCCGCAGGGGGCACAGATACGCAGTATTTT.

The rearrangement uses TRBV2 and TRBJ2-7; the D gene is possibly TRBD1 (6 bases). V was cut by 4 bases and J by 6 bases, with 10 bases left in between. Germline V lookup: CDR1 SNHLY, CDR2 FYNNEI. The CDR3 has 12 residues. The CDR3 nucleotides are TGTGCCAGCAGTGTAGTGGGGGCCGAGCAGTACTTC. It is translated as CASSVVGAEQYF.

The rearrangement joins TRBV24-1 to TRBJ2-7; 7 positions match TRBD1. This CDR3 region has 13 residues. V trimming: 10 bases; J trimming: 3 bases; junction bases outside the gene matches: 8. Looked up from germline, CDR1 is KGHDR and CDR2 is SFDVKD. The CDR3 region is CATRPRDSYEQYF. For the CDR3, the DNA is TGTGCCACGCGTCCCCGGGACAGCTACGAGCAGTACTTC.

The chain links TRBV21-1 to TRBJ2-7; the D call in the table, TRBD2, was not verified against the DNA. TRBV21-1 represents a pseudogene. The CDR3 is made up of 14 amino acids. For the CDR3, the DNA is TGTGCCAGCAGCAAAGCGAAGGACTCTCGCGAGCAGTACGTC. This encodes CASSKAKDSREQYV.

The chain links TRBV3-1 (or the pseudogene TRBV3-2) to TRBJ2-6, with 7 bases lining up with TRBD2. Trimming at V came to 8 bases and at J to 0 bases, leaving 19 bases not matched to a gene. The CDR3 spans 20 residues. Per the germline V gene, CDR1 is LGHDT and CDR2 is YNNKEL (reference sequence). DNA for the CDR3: TGTGCCAGCCTCGACACACTTTTAGGGAGCGGGAACTCTGGGGCCAACGTCCTGACTTTC. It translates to CASLDTLLGSGNSGANVLTF.

The CDR3 reads CASSLAGTSGDEQFF. The CDR3 DNA follows: TGTGCCAGCAGCTTAGCGGGGACTAGCGGCGATGAGCAGTTCTTC. The chain has TRBV5-5 and TRBJ2-1; TRBD2 matches 11 bases. V shed 2 bases and J 8 bases; nucleotides not matched to a gene: 6. CDR1 SGHKS and CDR2 YYEKEE come from the germline V gene (reference sequence). This CDR3 region has 15 residues.

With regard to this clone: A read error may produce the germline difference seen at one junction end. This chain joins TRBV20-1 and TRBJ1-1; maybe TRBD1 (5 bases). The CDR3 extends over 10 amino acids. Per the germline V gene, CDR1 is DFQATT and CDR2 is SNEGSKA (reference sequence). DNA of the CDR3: TGTGGGGCCACCGGCACTGAAGCTTTCTTT. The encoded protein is CGATGTEAFF.

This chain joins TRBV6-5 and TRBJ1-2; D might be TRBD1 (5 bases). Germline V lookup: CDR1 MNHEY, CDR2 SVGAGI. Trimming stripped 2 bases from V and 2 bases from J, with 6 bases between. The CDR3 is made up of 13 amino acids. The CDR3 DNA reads TGTGCCAGCAGTTACCCAGGGAACTATGGCTACACCTTC. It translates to CASSYPGNYGYTF.

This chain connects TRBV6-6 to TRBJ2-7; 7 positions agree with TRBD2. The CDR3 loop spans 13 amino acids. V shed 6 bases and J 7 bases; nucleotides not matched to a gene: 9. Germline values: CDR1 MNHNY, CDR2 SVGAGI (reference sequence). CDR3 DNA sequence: TGTGCCAGCAGGCAGGATCGGCGGGAGGAGCAGTACGTC. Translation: CASRQDRREEQYV.

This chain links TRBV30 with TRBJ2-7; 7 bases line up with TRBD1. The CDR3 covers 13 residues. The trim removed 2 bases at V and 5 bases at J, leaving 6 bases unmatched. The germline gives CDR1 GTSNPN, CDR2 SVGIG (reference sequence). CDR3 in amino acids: CAWSRQGRDEQYV. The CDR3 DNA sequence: TGTGCCTGGAGTAGACAGGGAAGAGACGAGCAGTACGTC.

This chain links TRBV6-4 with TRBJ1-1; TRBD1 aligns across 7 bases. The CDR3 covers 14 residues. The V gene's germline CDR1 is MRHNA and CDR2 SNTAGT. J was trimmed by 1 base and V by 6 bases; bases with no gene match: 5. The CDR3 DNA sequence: TGTGCCAGCAGGAGTGGACAGGCGAACACTGAAGCTTTCTTT. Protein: CASRSGQANTEAFF.

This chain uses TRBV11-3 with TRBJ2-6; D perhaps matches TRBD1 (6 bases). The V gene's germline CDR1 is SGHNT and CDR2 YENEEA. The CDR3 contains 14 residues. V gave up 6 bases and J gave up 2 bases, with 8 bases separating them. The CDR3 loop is CASRPGAGANVLTF. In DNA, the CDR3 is TGTGCCAGCAGACCAGGGGCTGGGGCCAACGTCCTGACTTTC.

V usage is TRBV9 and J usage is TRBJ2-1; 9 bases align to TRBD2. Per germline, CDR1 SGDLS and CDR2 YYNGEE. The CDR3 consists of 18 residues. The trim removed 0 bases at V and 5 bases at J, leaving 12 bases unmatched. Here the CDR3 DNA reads TGTGCCAGCAGCGTAGCGATGGCTAGCGGGAAGCCCGACAATGAGCAGTTCTTC. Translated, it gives CASSVAMASGKPDNEQFF.